The clone carrying this T cell receptor (beta chain) was detected only once. CDR3 size: 16 residues. Trimming took off 6 bases at V and 7 bases at J, with 21 bases between the two ends. Per the germline V gene, CDR1 is WSHSY and CDR2 is SAAADI. This record belongs to a study of Ad26.COV2.S vaccination and SARS-CoV-2 variants. Libraries were prepared by immunoSEQ multiplex PCR; TCRdb keeps only in-frame clonotypes and omits some of them. The sample yields around 370,000 clones, about 91% seen once. The sequences come from peripheral blood, collected after recovery from COVID-19. This TCR derives from a human donor who had recovered from COVID-19. The chain employs TRBV10-2 and TRBJ1-4; D gene uncertain. CDR3 protein: CASRAGGAGFGEKLFF. The CDR3 DNA reads TGCGCCAGCAGAGCCGGCGGTGCAGGATTCGGTGAAAAACTGTTTTTT.